The 14 T cell receptor beta chains given below trace back to one sample, sequenced in a study of blood T cell repertoires in COVID-19. Only in-frame clones appear in the TCRdb table, and some are missing; sequencing was by immunoSEQ multiplex PCR. The sample carries 250,000 or so clones, 88% recorded once. Sequencing input: peripheral blood. The origin of the receptors is a woman under 40 with acute or convalescent COVID-19.

V and J are TRBV11-2 and TRBJ2-1; D is uncertain. CDR1 is SGHAT, CDR2 FQNNGV, per germline. The CDR3 sequence is 13 residues long. V gave up 4 bases and J gave up 6 bases, with 10 bases separating them. Written as DNA, the CDR3 is TGTGCCAGCAGCTGTCCAAGCTGCAATGAGCAGTTCTTC. Its protein is CASSCPSCNEQFF.

This clone was observed a single time. The chain carries TRBV5-4 and TRBJ2-3; 16 bases line up with TRBD2. The CDR3 sequence is 20 residues long. Germline CDR1 is SGHNT and CDR2 is YYREEE (reference sequence). V trimming: 5 bases; J trimming: 0 bases; junction bases outside the gene matches: 12. The CDR3 loop reads CASRTGLAGGLKPSTDTQYF. CDR3 coding DNA: TGTGCCAGCAGAACGGGACTAGCGGGAGGGTTAAAGCCTAGCACAGATACGCAGTATTTT.

The rearrangement links TRBV21-1 to TRBJ2-6; the D call in the table, TRBD2, was not verified against the DNA. TRBV21-1 is labeled a pseudogene. The CDR3 is 24 amino acids. The CDR3 reads CAPVVQGKMDRELYKHSGANVLTF. Written as DNA, the CDR3 is TGTGCCCCGGTGGTGCAAGGCAAAATGGATAGGGAGCTGTATAAACACTCTGGGGCCAACGTCCTGACTTTC.

The V gene is TRBV4-1, the J gene TRBJ2-7; a weak D match, TRBD1 (7 bases). Germline CDR1 and CDR2: MGHRA and YSYEKL. With 4 bases removed from V and 4 bases from J, the gap between germline ends came to 11 bases. The CDR3 length is 13 residues. The CDR3 nucleotides are TGCGCCAGCAGCCCTCCAGGGGGGTACGAGCAGTACTTC. This sequence encodes CASSPPGGYEQYF.

The rearrangement uses TRBV7-9 and TRBJ2-7, with 11 bases matching TRBD2. CDR1 and CDR2 (germline): SEHNR, FQNEAQ (reference sequence). The trim removed 4 bases at V and 4 bases at J, leaving 6 bases unmatched. CDR3 length: 15 residues. The CDR3 is CASSSTSGRKYEQYF. CDR3 in DNA: TGTGCCAGCAGCTCAACTAGCGGGAGAAAGTACGAGCAGTACTTC.

The chain couples TRBV7-9 to TRBJ2-7; TRBD2 is a possible D gene (5 bases). Between the trimmed V and J ends, which lost 4 bases and 6 bases, there was a span of 13 bases. This CDR3 has 13 residues. CDR1 SEHNR and CDR2 FQNEAQ come from the germline V gene (reference sequence). The CDR3 DNA is TGTGCCAGCAGCTCACCGGGATCCAGCGAGCAGTACTTC. Translation gives CASSSPGSSEQYF.

The rearrangement joins TRBV10-3 to TRBJ2-7; possibly TRBD1 for D (6 bases). The germline V and J ends were trimmed by 10 bases and 4 bases, with 11 bases remaining between them. This CDR3 spans 11 amino acids. In germline, CDR1 is ENHRY, CDR2 SYGVKD. CDR3 loop: CATGQSYEQYF. In DNA, the CDR3 is TGTGCCACCGGACAGTCTTACGAGCAGTACTTC.

This chain uses TRBV30 with TRBJ2-1; D not resolved. This CDR3 comprises 11 residues. Germline CDR1 and CDR2: GTSNPN and SVGIG (reference sequence). Trimming took 3 bases from V and 7 from J, leaving 7 bases between them. The CDR3 DNA reads as TGTGCCTGGAGCTTCAGTAATGAGCAGTTCTTC. Translated, it gives CAWSFSNEQFF.

This clone was seen only once. The chain employs TRBV19 and TRBJ1-5; the match to TRBD1 covers 7 bases. This CDR3 spans 14 amino acids. With 5 bases clipped from V and 7 bases from J, the junction kept 8 bases outside the gene matches. CDR1 is LNHDA, CDR2 SQIVND, per germline (reference sequence). This CDR3 is CASSEGAGGQPQHF. CDR3 in DNA: TGTGCCAGTAGTGAGGGGGCCGGTGGGCAGCCCCAGCATTTT.

The chain has TRBV24-1 and TRBJ2-1; the match to TRBD2 covers 11 bases. Per the germline V gene, CDR1 is KGHDR and CDR2 is SFDVKD. The CDR3 has 15 amino acids. V lost 4 bases, J lost 4 bases, and 2 bases stayed unmatched. The CDR3: CATSDPSGRYNEQFF. The DNA of the CDR3 is TGTGCCACCAGTGACCCTAGCGGGAGGTACAATGAGCAGTTCTTC.

The chain carries TRBV19 and TRBJ2-3; 7 nucleotides match TRBD1. Trimming at V came to 6 bases and at J to 4 bases, leaving 13 bases not matched to a gene. Germline assignment: CDR1 LNHDA and CDR2 SQIVND (reference sequence). The CDR3 has 16 residues. Here the CDR3 reads CASRQNGVGGPDTQYF. CDR3 nucleotides: TGTGCCAGTAGACAAAACGGCGTAGGGGGCCCAGATACGCAGTATTTT.

The chain uses TRBV30 and TRBJ2-1; D gene ambiguous. This CDR3 region has 10 residues. Trimming took 5 bases from V and 5 from J, leaving 4 bases between them. Germline CDR1 GTSNPN, CDR2 SVGIG (reference sequence). The CDR3 sequence is CAWLHNEQFF. The CDR3 bases are TGTGCCTGGCTACACAATGAGCAGTTCTTC.

The chain uses TRBV6-2 or TRBV6-3 and TRBJ2-2, with a possible D match to TRBD2 (5 bases). Trimming cost V 5 bases and J 2 bases, with 12 bases left between them. The CDR3 runs 15 residues. Germline CDR1 and CDR2: MNHEY and SVGEGT. The CDR3 region is CASSGEWINTGELFF. DNA for the CDR3: TGTGCCAGCAGTGGGGAGTGGATAAACACCGGGGAGCTGTTTTTT.

Notes on this clone: At one end, the junction sequence differs from germline, possibly due to a read error. V is TRBV7-7 and J is TRBJ2-3; 8 nucleotides line up with TRBD2. The CDR3 extends over 15 amino acids. The germline CDR1 and CDR2 sequences are SSHAT and FNYEAQ (reference sequence). The CDR3 DNA reads TGTGCTAGCAGCTTAGGAGGACTAGCCACAGATACGCAGTATTTT. As protein: CASSLGGLATDTQYF.